This entry is about one T cell receptor beta chain. Original processing methods: The authors estimated nucleated cell counts from reference gene primer amplification. Using immunoSEQ multiplex PCR, the repertoire was profiled, and TCRdb retains in-frame clones only, with some absent. From that table come the V and J calls and clone size; the DNA was used to work out D and trimming. The sample has 150,000 or so clones, 80% to 90% seen once; the top ten hold about 15%. V was clipped by 5 bases and J by 2 bases, with 14 bases between them. Germline values: CDR1 SGHRS, CDR2 YFSETQ. The CDR3 contains 14 residues. This entry comes from a study of blood T cell repertoires in COVID-19. Study background: Sites across the United States, Italy and Spain contributed samples from acute and convalescent COVID-19. The cDNA or gDNA used as material had been derived from T cells, B-cell-depleted T cells, or PBMCs.

The sample consisted of peripheral blood. The sequence derives from a woman aged 40 to 50 with acute or convalescent COVID-19. The chain recombines TRBV5-1 with TRBJ2-7; possibly TRBD1 for D (5 bases). CDR3 nucleotides: TGCGCCAGCAGTACCAGGGTAAGCACCTACGAGCAGTACTTC. This codes for CASSTRVSTYEQYF.